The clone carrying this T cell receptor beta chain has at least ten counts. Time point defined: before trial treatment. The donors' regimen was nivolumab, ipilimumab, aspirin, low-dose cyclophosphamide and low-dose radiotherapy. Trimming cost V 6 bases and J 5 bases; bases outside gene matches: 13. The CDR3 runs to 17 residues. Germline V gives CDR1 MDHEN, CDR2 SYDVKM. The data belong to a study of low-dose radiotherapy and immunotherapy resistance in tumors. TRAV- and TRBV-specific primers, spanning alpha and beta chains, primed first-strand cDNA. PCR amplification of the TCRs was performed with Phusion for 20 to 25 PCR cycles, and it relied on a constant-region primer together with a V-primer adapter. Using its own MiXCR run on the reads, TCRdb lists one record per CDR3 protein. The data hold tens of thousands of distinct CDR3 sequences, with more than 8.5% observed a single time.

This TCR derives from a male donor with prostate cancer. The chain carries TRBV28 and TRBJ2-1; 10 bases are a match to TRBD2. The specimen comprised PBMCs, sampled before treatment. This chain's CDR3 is CASRSPGLAPPDNEQFF. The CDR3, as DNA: TGTGCCAGCAGATCTCCGGGACTAGCGCCGCCCGACAATGAGCAGTTCTTC.